The 13 T cell receptor beta chains in this list originate from one sample, sequenced in a study of T cells in Graves' hyperthyroidism and ophthalmopathy. The source material, RNA transcripts, was used to amplify TCR beta CDR3 regions. An initial round of RT-PCR targeting the TCR CDR3 relied on the HTBI primer set. Each CDR3 protein is one row after TCRdb ran MiXCR on the multiplex PCR reads. The sample shows 300,000 to 450,000 distinct CDR3 sequences, about a sixth of them seen only once. Input material: blood. The origin of the receptors is a woman aged 40 to 50 with Graves' ophthalmopathy.

This clonotype was counted at least ten times. V and J are TRBV7-9 and TRBJ2-7; D is ambiguous. CDR1 is SEHNR, CDR2 FQNEAQ, per germline (reference sequence). This CDR3 region has 15 residues. Trimming took off 2 bases at V and 2 bases at J, with 13 bases between the two ends. The CDR3 sequence is CASSLRPASTYEQYF. The CDR3 DNA sequence: TGTGCCAGCAGCTTACGTCCAGCCTCTACCTACGAGCAGTACTTC.

This clonotype was recorded many times. V is TRBV6-5 and J is TRBJ2-6; TRBD2 is a possible D gene (5 bases). Deletions cut 2 bases from V and 13 bases from J, with 9 bases between. Germline CDR1 and CDR2: MNHEY and SVGAGI. CDR3 length: 12 amino acids. The CDR3 DNA is TGTGCCAGCAGTTACCGCTCGGGGGTCCTGACTTTC. As protein: CASSYRSGVLTF.

This clonotype was found many times. V usage is TRBV6-5 and J usage is TRBJ1-2; perhaps TRBD1 as D (5 bases). Trimming removed 2 bases from V and 9 bases from J, with 19 bases in between. The germline V gene has CDR1 MNHEY and CDR2 SVGAGI. The CDR3 is 15 residues long. CDR3 loop: CASSYKLVGRQSYTF. The CDR3 region has the DNA TGTGCCAGCAGTTACAAGTTAGTGGGTCGACAGAGCTACACCTTC.

The genes are TRBV7-9 and TRBJ2-7; D call uncertain. CDR3 length equals 14 residues. Looked up from germline, CDR1 is SEHNR and CDR2 is FQNEAQ (reference sequence). Trimming left V 2 bases short and J 2 bases short, with 10 bases between. The CDR3 bases are TGTGCCAGCAGCTTACGAGGCGAAACCTACGAGCAGTACTTC. Translated: CASSLRGETYEQYF.

In this sample, this clonotype turned up many times. The chain recombines TRBV18 with TRBJ1-1; D call uncertain. Germline V gene sequence: CDR1 KGHSH, CDR2 LQKENI. V lost 0 bases and J lost 7, with 9 bases in between. This CDR3 spans 13 amino acids. CDR3 DNA sequence: TGTGCCAGCTCACCACCGAACGGGAATGAAGCTTTCTTT. This gives the protein CASSPPNGNEAFF.

This clonotype has a count of ten or more. The chain links TRBV12-3 or TRBV12-4 to TRBJ2-6; the D is unclear. Deletions cut 1 base from V and 0 bases from J, with 13 bases between. The CDR3 is 18 amino acids. CDR3 loop: CASSLDLGTASGANVLTF. The CDR3 DNA is TGTGCCAGCAGTTTAGATCTTGGTACAGCCTCTGGGGCCAACGTCCTGACTTTC.

This clonotype was found many times. The genes are TRBV12-3 or TRBV12-4 and TRBJ2-7; either TRBD1 or TRBD2 may supply D (5 bases each). V lost 3 bases and J 1 base, leaving 16 bases between the germline ends. CDR3 length equals 16 residues. CDR3 sequence: CASSFNGAGISYEQYF. In nucleotides, the CDR3 is TGTGCCAGCAGTTTTAACGGGGCAGGGATATCCTACGAGCAGTACTTC.

V and J are TRBV30 and TRBJ2-5, with D perhaps matching TRBD2 (6 bases). The CDR3 has 15 amino acids. The germline V gene encodes CDR1 GTSNPN and CDR2 SVGIG (reference sequence). Trimming took 1 base from V and 1 from J, leaving 13 bases between them. As DNA, the CDR3 is TGTGCCTGGAGTGGGGATGCCGGGAGCCAAGAGACCCAGTACTTC. Translating it yields CAWSGDAGSQETQYF. The complete variable domain, with remaining parts taken from reference TRBV30 and TRBJ2-5, reads SQTIHQWPATLVQPVGSPLSLECTVEGTSNPNLYWYRQAAGRGLQLLFYSVGIGQISSEVPQNLSASRPQDRQFILSSKKLLLSDSGFYLCAWSGDAGSQETQYFGPGTRLLVL.

This clonotype was detected ten times or more. This chain uses TRBV12-3 or TRBV12-4 with TRBJ2-7, with 7 bases aligning to TRBD1. This CDR3 is 15 amino acids long. With V trimmed by 4 bases and J by 4 bases, 10 bases remained unmatched. Here the CDR3 reads CASSSYRGRSYEQYF. As DNA, the CDR3 is TGTGCCAGCAGTTCCTACAGGGGCCGATCTTACGAGCAGTACTTC.

In its sample, this clonotype was seen many times. The chain is built from TRBV7-6 and TRBJ1-1; D remains ambiguous. The CDR3 contains 16 residues. CDR1 and CDR2 from the germline V gene are SGHVS and FNYEAQ. V lost 5 bases and J lost 1, with 17 bases in between. The CDR3 sequence is CASSPILDPRNTEAFF. The CDR3 DNA sequence: TGTGCCAGCAGCCCTATTCTGGACCCACGGAACACTGAAGCTTTCTTT.

This clonotype showed up many times. V and J are TRBV5-1 and TRBJ1-3; a possible D gene is TRBD1 (5 bases). Between the trimmed V and J ends, which lost 7 bases and 4 bases, there was a span of 6 bases. The CDR3 has 11 residues. Germline V gene sequence: CDR1 SGHRS, CDR2 YFSETQ. CDR3 loop: CASGGGNTIYF. DNA for the CDR3: TGCGCCAGCGGGGGAGGAAACACCATATATTTT.

This clonotype was recorded many times. The V gene is TRBV15, the J gene TRBJ2-7, with unresolved D. This CDR3 has 12 residues. Per the germline V gene, CDR1 is LNHNV and CDR2 is YYDKDF (reference sequence). The V end was cut by 2 bases, the J end by 6 bases, with 8 bases between. CDR3 in DNA: TGTGCCACCAGCAGACATAGTGGCGAGCAGTACTTC. Residues: CATSRHSGEQYF.

This clonotype was seen repeatedly, ten times or more. This chain joins TRBV27 and TRBJ1-6; D unclear. Germline loops: CDR1 MNHEY, CDR2 SMNVEV (reference sequence). This CDR3 has 13 residues. Trimming shortened V by 0 bases and J by 7 bases, and 4 bases separated the two germline ends. CDR3 residues: CASSLSRNSPLHF. In nucleotides, the CDR3 is TGTGCCAGCAGTTTATCTAGAAATTCACCCCTCCACTTT.